The 9 T cell receptor beta chains listed next were all sequenced from one sample in a study of cytomegalovirus exposure and HLA in healthy donors. PCR primers comprised 60 Vbeta and 13 Jbeta primers. Data came from immunoSEQ multiplex PCR; TCRdb stores just in-frame clones and leaves some out. Of just over 95,000 clones listed, under 85% were seen once; the top ten hold roughly 4%. Sequenced material: PBMCs. The receptors come from a woman aged 35 to 49 in good health and CMV-seropositive.

The V call is TRBV5-1, the J call TRBJ1-4, with 10 bases lining up with TRBD1. J was trimmed by 4 bases and V by 3 bases; bases with no gene match: 6. Germline loops: CDR1 SGHRS, CDR2 YFSETQ. This CDR3 is 16 amino acids long. CDR3 nucleotide sequence: TGCGCCAGCAGCTCTCGACAGGGGGCTGATAATGAAAAACTGTTTTTT. It translates to CASSSRQGADNEKLFF.

CDR3 amino acids: CASSLVAGGGTDTQYF. In DNA, the CDR3 is TGTGCCAGCAGCTTGGTTGCGGGGGGGGGCACAGATACGCAGTATTTT. The chain links TRBV5-4 to TRBJ2-3; 9 nucleotides agree with TRBD2. This CDR3 comprises 16 residues. V shed 0 bases and J 1 base; nucleotides not matched to a gene: 3. Germline V lookup: CDR1 SGHNT, CDR2 YYREEE (reference sequence).

This chain joins TRBV7-6 and TRBJ1-1; 11 bases line up with TRBD1. Germline CDR1 SGHVS, CDR2 FNYEAQ. The CDR3 length is 16 residues. The junction had 10 bases not matched to a gene; V was cut back by 5 bases and J by 5 bases. The DNA for the CDR3 is TGTGCCAGCAGCGCGCAGGACAGGGGGCGAGGAACTGAAGCTTTCTTT. Protein sequence: CASSAQDRGRGTEAFF.

The rearrangement uses TRBV7-8 and TRBJ2-2; D unresolved. CDR1 is SGHVS and CDR2 is FQNEAQ in the germline V gene. V lost 2 bases, J lost 4 bases, and 14 bases lay in between. This CDR3 region has 16 residues. This CDR3 reads CASSLYSLVFTGELFF. The CDR3 DNA sequence: TGTGCCAGCAGCTTATATTCTCTAGTTTTCACCGGGGAGCTGTTTTTT. The full variable domain, completed using reference TRBV7-8 and TRBJ2-2, is GAGVSQSPRYKVAKRGQDVALRCDPISGHVSLFWYQQALGQGPEFLTYFQNEAQLDKSGLPSDRFFAERPEGSVSTLKIQRTQQEDSAVYLCASSLYSLVFTGELFFGEGSRLTVL.

The chain combines TRBV10-3 with TRBJ2-2, with 14 bases aligning to TRBD2. The CDR3 totals 17 residues. J was trimmed by 5 bases and V by 4 bases; bases with no gene match: 6. Germline CDR1 reads ENHRY; CDR2 reads SYGVKD. For the CDR3, the DNA is TGTGCCATCAGTGGGGGGACTAGCGGGAGCCCGACCGGGGAGCTGTTTTTT. Translating it yields CAISGGTSGSPTGELFF.

The gene calls are TRBV4-2 and TRBJ2-1; D remains unclear. This CDR3 is 16 amino acids long. CDR1 and CDR2 from the germline V gene are LGHNA and YNFKEQ. V gave up 0 bases and J gave up 5 bases, with 14 bases separating them. The DNA of the CDR3 is TGTGCCAGCAGCCAAGAATGGAGTAGGTGGGACAATGAGCAGTTCTTC. Residues: CASSQEWSRWDNEQFF.

The chain carries TRBV6-1 and TRBJ2-3, with D maybe TRBD2 (6 bases). Trimming pared 0 bases from V and 0 bases from J, leaving 13 bases between. This CDR3 is built from 17 residues. The V gene's germline CDR1 is MNHNS and CDR2 SASEGT. This chain's CDR3 is CASSEARASDSTDTQYF. Here the CDR3 DNA reads TGTGCCAGCAGTGAAGCGCGAGCTAGCGATAGCACAGATACGCAGTATTTT.

V gene TRBV10-3 combines with J gene TRBJ2-7; unclear D gene. CDR3 length equals 13 residues. Per germline, CDR1 ENHRY and CDR2 SYGVKD. V dropped 2 bases and J dropped 5 bases, with 10 bases sitting between them. CDR3 sequence: CAISEAVPHEQYF. CDR3 in DNA: TGTGCCATCAGTGAGGCGGTCCCCCACGAGCAGTACTTC.

The rearrangement links TRBV19 to TRBJ1-1, with TRBD1 matching over 7 bases. The germline V gene encodes CDR1 LNHDA and CDR2 SQIVND (reference sequence). The CDR3 extends over 14 amino acids. The ends lost 7 bases at V and 2 bases at J; junction bases unmatched: 7. For the CDR3, the DNA is TGTGCCAGTACTAGGACAGGCATAAACACTGAAGCTTTCTTT. Translation: CASTRTGINTEAFF.